This TCR beta chain was retrieved from a study of T cell responses to AZD1222 COVID-19 vaccine. Overall study results and limits: A mostly white British donor set with more females was recruited, and clonal diversity was possibly underestimated.

Produced via immunoSEQ multiplex PCR; TCRdb's table is partial and in-frame only. The profile covers roughly 65,000 clones, with roughly 80% appearing a single time and more than 20% taken by the ten largest. Germline V gene data show CDR1 as LNHDA and CDR2 as SQIVND (reference sequence). The V and J ends lost 7 bases and 1 base, in that order; junction bases with no gene match: 4. The CDR3 has 15 residues. A remark on this clone: Its antigen is not known. Without the conserved terminal phenylalanine or tryptophan, this CDR3 likely stems from a read error.

Sequencing was performed on peripheral blood, taken 28 days after the second AZD1222 dose. The source is an adult who received the AZD1222 COVID-19 vaccine. The rearrangement joins TRBV19 to TRBJ1-1, with 12 bases that match TRBD1. CDR3 sequence (DNA): TGTGCCAGTATTCCGGGACAGGGGGCGAACACTGAAGCTTTCCTT. It translates to CASIPGQGANTEAFL.